This TCR beta chain was captured in a study of siplizumab effects on memory and regulatory T cells. The study, taken as a whole, reports: It was not possible to assign a naive or memory phenotype to roughly 80-95% of proliferating CD4+ or CD8+ clones.

Per the germline V gene, CDR1 is SGHNT and CDR2 is YYREEE (reference sequence). The CDR3 runs to 14 residues. Trimming took 3 bases from V and 3 from J, leaving 9 bases between them. Assaying covered roughly 92,000 TCR templates per sample. The protocol was immunoSEQ multiplex PCR, while the TCRdb copy is restricted to in-frame clones and leaves out a portion. The repertoire holds some 100,000 clones, with under 95% as singletons. Worth noting for this clone: Its antigen remains unidentified.

This chain joins TRBV5-4 and TRBJ1-4; maybe TRBD1 (6 bases). The source material was Tregs sorted from blood. This TCR derives from a human donor in good health. The CDR3 protein is CASSYRAPNEKLFF. The CDR3, as DNA: TGTGCCAGCAGCTACAGGGCCCCTAATGAAAAACTGTTTTTT.